The 25 T cell receptor beta chains in this list originate from one sample, sequenced in a study of blood T cell repertoires in COVID-19. Using immunoSEQ multiplex PCR, the repertoire was profiled, and TCRdb retains in-frame clones only, with some absent. This sample has 200,000 to 250,000 clones; about 88% occur once, and the top ten carry roughly 10%. The sequencing input was peripheral blood. These receptors all come from a woman between 45 and 60 years old with COVID-19, enrolled during active disease.

The V gene is TRBV6-2 or TRBV6-3, the J gene TRBJ2-2, with TRBD2 matching over 7 bases. The CDR3 is made up of 16 amino acids. V shed 2 bases, J shed 5 bases, and the junction held 8 bases outside the gene matches. Germline V CDR1 and CDR2: MNHEY, SVGEGT. In DNA, the CDR3 is TGTGCCAGCAGTTACCGAGGGACTAAGGGGACCGGGGAGCTGTTTTTT. Protein product: CASSYRGTKGTGELFF.

This chain uses TRBV5-1 with TRBJ1-2, with TRBD1 matching over 7 bases. Trimming at V came to 0 bases and at J to 5 bases, leaving 7 bases not matched to a gene. Germline CDR1 reads SGHRS; CDR2 reads YFSETQ. This CDR3 is built from 15 residues. The DNA for the CDR3 is TGCGCCAGCAGCTTGGATGGCAGGGGGTCTTATGGCTACACCTTC. It yields the protein CASSLDGRGSYGYTF.

The gene calls are TRBV27 and TRBJ2-7; 9 bases map to TRBD1. Germline CDR1 and CDR2: MNHEY and SMNVEV (reference sequence). Trimming removed 10 bases from V and 6 bases from J; junction bases left unmatched: 19. This CDR3 region has 16 residues. The CDR3 sequence is CATGSQRGQGRGEQYF. CDR3 DNA sequence: TGTGCCACCGGCTCGCAAAGAGGACAGGGGAGGGGCGAGCAGTACTTC.

The chain carries TRBV4-1 and TRBJ2-7; no clear D. The germline V gene has CDR1 MGHRA and CDR2 YSYEKL. The CDR3 extends over 14 amino acids. The V end was cut by 4 bases, the J end by 3 bases, with 13 bases between. This chain's CDR3 is CASSPSPQFYEQYF. CDR3 DNA sequence: TGCGCCAGCAGCCCCTCCCCACAGTTCTACGAGCAGTACTTC.

This clone was recorded only once. The junction shows a germline mismatch at one end, possibly a read error. The CDR3 nucleotides are TGTGCCTGGAGTGCAGGGGGCAACCAGCCCCAGCATTTT. Its translation: CAWSAGGNQPQHF. The chain combines TRBV30 with TRBJ1-5; 8 nucleotides align to TRBD1. The CDR3 runs 13 residues. Germline CDR1 GTSNPN, CDR2 SVGIG (reference sequence).

This rearrangement joins TRBV29-1 to TRBJ1-5, with D possibly TRBD1 on 5 matching bases. Germline lookup yields CDR1 SQVTM and CDR2 ANQGSEA. Trimming stripped 7 bases from V and 2 bases from J, with 12 bases between. The CDR3 is made up of 13 amino acids. CDR3 nucleotide sequence: TGCAGCGCCCAGGGTGCTCGCAATCAGCCCCAGCATTTT. Protein product: CSAQGARNQPQHF. Based on the CDR3 plus reference TRBV29-1 and TRBJ1-5, the full variable domain is SAVISQKPSRDICQRGTSLTIQCQVDSQVTMMFWYRQQPGQSLTLIATANQGSEATYESGFVIDKFPISRPNLTFSTLTVSNMSPEDSSIYLCSAQGARNQPQHFGDGTRLSIL.

The rearrangement uses TRBV3-1 (or the pseudogene TRBV3-2) and TRBJ2-7; the D is unclear. Germline V gene lookup returns CDR1 LGHDT and CDR2 YNNKEL (reference sequence). The V end was cut by 0 bases, the J end by 3 bases, with 15 bases between. The CDR3 loop spans 16 amino acids. CDR3 sequence: CASSQDSTTSDYEQYV. CDR3 DNA: TGTGCCAGCAGCCAAGACAGCACCACAAGCGACTACGAGCAGTACGTC.

A remark on this clone: Compared with germline, one end of the junction differs, possibly owing to a read error. V gene TRBV4-1 combines with J gene TRBJ1-5, with 11 positions matching TRBD1. Germline assignment: CDR1 MGHRA and CDR2 YSYEKL. The CDR3 spans 15 residues. CDR3 bases: TGCGCCAGCAGCGACCGGACAGGGGGCAAACAGCCCCAGCATTTT. Its protein product is CASSDRTGGKQPQHF.

This rearrangement joins TRBV29-1 to TRBJ2-5; D unresolved. V was cut by 3 bases and J by 2 bases, with 13 bases left in between. Looked up from germline, CDR1 is SQVTM and CDR2 is ANQGSEA. CDR3 size: 14 residues. The CDR3 coding sequence is TGCAGCGTTGAGGTCCTAACGAGTCAAGAGACCCAGTACTTC. This codes for CSVEVLTSQETQYF.

V and J are TRBV6-5 and TRBJ2-7; 9 nucleotides line up with TRBD1. V shed 7 bases and J 5 bases; nucleotides not matched to a gene: 9. The CDR3 has 14 amino acids. CDR1 and CDR2 (germline): MNHEY, SVGAGI. This CDR3 reads CASIWTGASNEQYF. The CDR3, as DNA: TGTGCCAGCATCTGGACAGGGGCGTCGAACGAGCAGTACTTC.

This clone was counted once. The V call is TRBV5-5, the J call TRBJ1-2; weak D call: TRBD1 (6 bases). CDR1 and CDR2 from the germline V gene are SGHKS and YYEKEE (reference sequence). V was pared by 2 bases and J by 1 base, with 15 bases between. The CDR3 spans 16 residues. CDR3 sequence reads: CASSLTGISLNYGYTF. CDR3 nucleotides: TGTGCCAGCAGCTTAACAGGGATATCCCTTAACTATGGCTACACCTTC. Together with reference TRBV5-5 and TRBJ1-2, the CDR3 gives the full variable domain: DAGVTQSPTHLIKTRGQQVTLRCSPISGHKSVSWYQQVLGQGPQFIFQYYEKEERGRGNFPDRFSARQFPNYSSELNVNALLLGDSALYLCASSLTGISLNYGYTFGSGTRLTVV.

This clone was recorded only once. This chain links TRBV11-2 with TRBJ1-2, with TRBD1 as a possible D gene (6 bases). Deletions cut 0 bases from V and 2 bases from J, with 7 bases between. Per germline, CDR1 SGHAT and CDR2 FQNNGV. The CDR3 runs to 14 residues. The CDR3 nucleotides read TGTGCCAGCAGCTTAGATGGACAGAACTATGGCTACACCTTC. Encoded protein: CASSLDGQNYGYTF.

This rearrangement joins TRBV6-5 to TRBJ1-2, with 7 bases fitting TRBD1. The V segment lost 5 bases and the J segment 0 bases; nucleotides outside the gene matches: 6. The CDR3 covers 15 residues. Germline V gene data show CDR1 as MNHEY and CDR2 as SVGAGI. The CDR3 DNA reads as TGTGCCAGCAGTCGACAGGGAATTGCTAACTATGGCTACACCTTC. Translation gives CASSRQGIANYGYTF.

The chain uses TRBV20-1 and TRBJ2-7; weak D call: TRBD1 (5 bases). With 3 bases removed from V and 0 bases from J, the gap between germline ends came to 9 bases. The CDR3 totals 13 residues. Germline V lookup: CDR1 DFQATT, CDR2 SNEGSKA (reference sequence). The CDR3 DNA follows: TGCAGTGCTAGTCAGGGTAACTCCTACGAGCAGTACTTC. Residues: CSASQGNSYEQYF.

The chain has TRBV5-8 and TRBJ2-1, with a possible D match to TRBD1 (6 bases). The CDR3 is 18 amino acids. The V gene's germline CDR1 is SGHTS and CDR2 YDEGEE. Trimming took off 2 bases at V and 0 bases at J, with 18 bases between the two ends. The CDR3 loop is CASSFHGVTGYSYNEQFF. In DNA form, the CDR3 reads TGTGCCAGCAGCTTCCACGGGGTAACAGGGTACTCCTACAATGAGCAGTTCTTC.

This clone was recorded once. This sequence joins TRBV24-1 and TRBJ1-4; maybe TRBD1 (6 bases). V was trimmed by 2 bases and J by 6 bases, leaving 12 bases between them. Germline V gives CDR1 KGHDR, CDR2 SFDVKD. This CDR3 comprises 15 residues. DNA for the CDR3: TGTGCCACCAGTGATTCGCTGGACAGAGATGAAAAACTGTTTTTT. This sequence encodes CATSDSLDRDEKLFF.

The chain has TRBV29-1 and TRBJ2-7; possibly TRBD1 for D (5 bases). The CDR3 totals 12 residues. The V gene's germline CDR1 is SQVTM and CDR2 ANQGSEA. Trimming left V 4 bases short and J 3 bases short, with 10 bases between. The CDR3: CSVGQSGYEQYF. CDR3 sequence (DNA): TGCAGCGTTGGACAGTCAGGCTACGAGCAGTACTTC.

The J gene is TRBJ2-1, the V gene TRBV7-9, with TRBD1 identical over 7 bases. This CDR3 is built from 14 residues. Germline-derived CDR1 and CDR2 are SEHNR and FQNEAQ (reference sequence). The junction had 7 bases not matched to a gene; V was cut back by 4 bases and J by 7 bases. The CDR3 region has the DNA TGTGCCAGCAGCTCCCAACTACAGGGGAATGAGCAGTTCTTC. Its translation is CASSSQLQGNEQFF.

The chain employs TRBV12-3 or TRBV12-4 and TRBJ1-1; D unresolved. The CDR3 extends over 13 amino acids. Trimming removed 5 bases from V and 3 bases from J, with 10 bases in between. CDR3 amino acids: CASSEQSYTEAFF. The DNA of the CDR3 is TGTGCCAGCAGTGAACAGAGCTACACTGAAGCTTTCTTT.

The V and J genes are TRBV14 and TRBJ1-1; a weak D match, TRBD1 (6 bases). CDR1 and CDR2 from the germline V gene are SGHDN and FVKESK. The CDR3 covers 16 residues. V lost 4 bases to trimming and J lost 0 bases, with 15 bases between them. The CDR3 nucleotides read TGTGCCAGCAGCCCACTGGACAGCCCCATGAACACTGAAGCTTTCTTT. Encoded protein: CASSPLDSPMNTEAFF.

A single count supports this clone. This chain joins TRBV5-5 and TRBJ1-3, with D maybe TRBD1 (6 bases). V was cut by 3 bases and J by 3 bases, with 19 bases left in between. CDR1 is SGHKS and CDR2 is YYEKEE in the germline V gene (reference sequence). The CDR3 covers 17 residues. DNA for the CDR3: TGTGCCAGCAGCTCCACGAGGGGGAGAGTCGATGGAAACACCATATATTTT. Its translation is CASSSTRGRVDGNTIYF. Combining the CDR3 with reference TRBV5-5 and TRBJ1-3 gives the whole variable domain DAGVTQSPTHLIKTRGQQVTLRCSPISGHKSVSWYQQVLGQGPQFIFQYYEKEERGRGNFPDRFSARQFPNYSSELNVNALLLGDSALYLCASSSTRGRVDGNTIYFGEGSWLTVV.

This clone appeared a few times. The chain combines TRBV7-8 with TRBJ1-2; 10 positions match TRBD1. V gave up 3 bases and J gave up 0 bases; unmatched junction bases: 1. Germline CDR1 reads SGHVS; CDR2 reads FQNEAQ. The CDR3 is made up of 15 amino acids. The CDR3 loop reads CASSLDRGTNYGYTF. DNA of the CDR3: TGTGCCAGCAGCTTGGACAGGGGGACTAACTATGGCTACACCTTC.

J is TRBJ2-2 and V is TRBV5-8, with D unresolved. The length of the CDR3 is 17 residues. Trimming shortened V by 1 base and J by 8 bases, and 21 bases separated the two germline ends. The germline CDR1 and CDR2 sequences are SGHTS and YDEGEE. This CDR3 reads CASSLRHTPTLRGELFF. CDR3 nucleotide sequence: TGTGCCAGCAGCTTGCGGCACACACCCACACTAAGGGGGGAGCTGTTTTTT.

The CDR3 loop reads CASSPRVGATDTQYF. CDR3 DNA sequence: TGTGCCAGCAGCCCCAGAGTGGGGGCTACTGATACGCAGTATTTT. V gene TRBV5-6 combines with J gene TRBJ2-3, with TRBD1 as a possible D gene (6 bases). V was trimmed by 4 bases and J by 6 bases, leaving 18 bases between them. This CDR3 is built from 15 residues. Germline loops: CDR1 SGHDT, CDR2 YYEEEE. Full variable domain (rest looked up from reference TRBV5-6 and TRBJ2-3): DAGVTQSPTHLIKTRGQQVTLRCSPKSGHDTVSWYQQALGQGPQFIFQYYEEEERQRGNFPDRFSGHQFPNYSSELNVNALLLGDSALYLCASSPRVGATDTQYFGPGTRLTVL.

This chain uses TRBV27 with TRBJ1-5; 7 bases match TRBD1. In germline, CDR1 is MNHEY, CDR2 SMNVEV (reference sequence). The V gene end was trimmed by 6 bases and the J gene end by 3 bases; junction bases not matched to a gene: 2. The CDR3 extends over 13 amino acids. The CDR3 DNA reads as TGTGCCAGCAGGACAGGGATCAATCAGCCCCAGCATTTT. It encodes CASRTGINQPQHF.